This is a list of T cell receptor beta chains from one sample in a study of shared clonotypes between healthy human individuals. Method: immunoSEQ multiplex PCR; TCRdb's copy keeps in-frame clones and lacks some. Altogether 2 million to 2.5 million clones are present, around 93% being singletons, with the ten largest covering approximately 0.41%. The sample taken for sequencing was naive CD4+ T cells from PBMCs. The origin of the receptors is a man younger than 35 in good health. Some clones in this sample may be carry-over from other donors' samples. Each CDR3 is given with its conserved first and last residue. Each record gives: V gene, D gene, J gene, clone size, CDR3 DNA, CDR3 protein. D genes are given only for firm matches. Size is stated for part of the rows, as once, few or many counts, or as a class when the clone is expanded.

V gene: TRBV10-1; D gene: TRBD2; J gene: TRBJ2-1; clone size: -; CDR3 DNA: TGCGCCAGCAGTGAGACCGGGACTAGGGACAATGAGCAGTTCTTC; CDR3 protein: CASSETGTRDNEQFF
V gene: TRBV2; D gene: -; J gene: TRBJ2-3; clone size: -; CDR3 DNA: TGTGCCAGCAGTAGGGGGTTTGACACAGATACGCAGTATTTT; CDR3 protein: CASSRGFDTDTQYF
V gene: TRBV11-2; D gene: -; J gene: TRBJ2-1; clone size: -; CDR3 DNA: TGTGCCAGCAGCGTTGGGACCAACAATGAGCAGTTCTTC; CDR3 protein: CASSVGTNNEQFF
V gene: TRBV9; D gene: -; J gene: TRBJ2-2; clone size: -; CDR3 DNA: TGTGCCAGCAGCTTTCTTGTTGATAGCAACACCGGGGAGCTGTTTTTT; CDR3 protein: CASSFLVDSNTGELFF
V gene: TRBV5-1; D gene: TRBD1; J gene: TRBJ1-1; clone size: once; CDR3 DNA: TGCGCCAGCAGCTTGGGACAGGGCCTGAACACTGAAGCTTTCTTT; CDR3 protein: CASSLGQGLNTEAFF
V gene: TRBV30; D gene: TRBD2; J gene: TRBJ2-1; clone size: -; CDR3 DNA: TGTGCCTGGACTAGCGGGGTCAATGAGCAGTTCTTC; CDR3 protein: CAWTSGVNEQFF
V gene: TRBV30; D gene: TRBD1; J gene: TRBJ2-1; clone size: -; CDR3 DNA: TGTGCCTGGAGCGCAATCACTTCATCGGACAGGGGGCTCTATGAGCAGTTCTTC; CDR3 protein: CAWSAITSSDRGLYEQFF
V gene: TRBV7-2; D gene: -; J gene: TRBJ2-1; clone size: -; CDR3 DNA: TGTGCCAGCAGCTTAGACTCCTACAATGAGCAGTTCTTC; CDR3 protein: CASSLDSYNEQFF
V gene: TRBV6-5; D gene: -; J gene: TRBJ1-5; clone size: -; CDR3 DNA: TGTGCCAGCAGCATCAACAGATATAGCAATCAGCCCCAGCATTTT; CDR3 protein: CASSINRYSNQPQHF
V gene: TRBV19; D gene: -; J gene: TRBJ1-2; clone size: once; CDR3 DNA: TGTGCCAGTACCACCCGCGAACGCGACTATGGCTACACCTTC; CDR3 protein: CASTTRERDYGYTF
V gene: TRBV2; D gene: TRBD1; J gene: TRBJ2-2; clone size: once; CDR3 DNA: TGTGCCAGCAGACCGGACAGGGACACCGGGGAGCTGTTTTTT; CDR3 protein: CASRPDRDTGELFF
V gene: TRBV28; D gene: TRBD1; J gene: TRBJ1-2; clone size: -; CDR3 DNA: TGTGCCAGCAGTTTATCCCAGGGGGATGTAAACTATGGCTACACCTTC; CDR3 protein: CASSLSQGDVNYGYTF
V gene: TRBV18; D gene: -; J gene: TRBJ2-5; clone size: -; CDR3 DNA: TGTGCCAGCTCACCTGGTTGGACTCGTGGGACCCAGTACTTC; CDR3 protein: CASSPGWTRGTQYF
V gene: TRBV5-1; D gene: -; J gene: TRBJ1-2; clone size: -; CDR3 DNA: TGCGCCAGCAGCCCCCCAGGTCCTAACTATGGCTACACCTTC; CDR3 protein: CASSPPGPNYGYTF
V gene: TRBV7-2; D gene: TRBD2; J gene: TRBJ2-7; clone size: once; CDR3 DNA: TGTGCCAGCAGCTTAGGACTAGCGGTCACCTACGAGCAGTACTTC; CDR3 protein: CASSLGLAVTYEQYF
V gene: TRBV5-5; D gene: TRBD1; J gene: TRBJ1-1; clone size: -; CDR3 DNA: TGTGCCAGCAGTATACAGGGGGCGCGCACTGAAGCTTTCTTT; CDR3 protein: CASSIQGARTEAFF
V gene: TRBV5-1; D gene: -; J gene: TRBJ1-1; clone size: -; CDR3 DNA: TGCGCCAGCAGCTGGCTTGCCTCTAACACTGAAGCTTTCTTT; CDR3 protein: CASSWLASNTEAFF
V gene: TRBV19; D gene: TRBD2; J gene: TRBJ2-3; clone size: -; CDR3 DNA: TGTGCCAGTAGTAAGGGGCTAGCGGGAGCCTACTCACTATTAGATACGCAGTATTTT; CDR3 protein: CASSKGLAGAYSLLDTQYF
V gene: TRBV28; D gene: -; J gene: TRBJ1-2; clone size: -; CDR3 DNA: TGTGCCAGCAGTCCCGGAAGGGGACTACCCTGCACCTTC; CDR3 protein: CASSPGRGLPCTF
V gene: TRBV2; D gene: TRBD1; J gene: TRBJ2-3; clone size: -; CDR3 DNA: TGTGCCAGCAGTGTGACAGGGTCGACAGATACGCAGTATTTT; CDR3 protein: CASSVTGSTDTQYF
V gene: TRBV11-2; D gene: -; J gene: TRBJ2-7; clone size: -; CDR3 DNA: TGTGCCAGCAGCCAGGGGGGGAGGGGTACCTACGAGCAGTACTTC; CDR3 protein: CASSQGGRGTYEQYF
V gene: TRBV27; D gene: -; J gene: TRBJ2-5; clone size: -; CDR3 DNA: TGTGCCAGCAGTTTATTCGGCGGGTCGTACCAAGAGACCCAGTACTTC; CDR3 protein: CASSLFGGSYQETQYF